The clone carrying this T cell receptor beta chain has ten or more counts. What it binds is not known. Compared with germline, one end of the junction differs, possibly owing to a read error. The data were obtained in a study of regulatory T cells in long-lasting Graves disease. Germline V CDR1 and CDR2: SNHLY, FYNNEI. The CDR3 is 13 residues long. Documented time point: newly diagnosed GD, antithyroid drugs for less than 3 months. The authors made the TCR library using RNA they extracted from PBMCs. Relying on iRepertoire HTBI primers and Arm-PCR of CDR3 regions, the team built TCR beta libraries. In the source study's methods: Identification yielded approximately 66 TRBV and around 15 TRBJ segments across samples. TCRdb reprocessed the multiplex PCR reads with MiXCR, giving one entry per CDR3 protein. Here the V and J calls rest on TCRdb's processing, not on the authors' analysis. The sample holds a few hundred thousand distinct CDR3 sequences; around 16% are singletons and the top ten take about 7.8%.

General study points: With 2,741 shared public clonotypes, persistent patients exceeded new patients, who shared about a thousand.

Another study also made use of these data, one on T cells in Graves' hyperthyroidism and ophthalmopathy. That study reports: Classification by a 13 V-J model distinguished ophthalmopathy from stable hyperthyroidism.

The TCR sequence derives from a middle-aged woman with Graves disease. The rearrangement links TRBV2 to TRBJ2-7; possible D gene TRBD1, 5 bases. The sample was peripheral blood mononuclear cells (PBMCs), taken at new diagnosis, from a patient treated with antithyroid drugs. The CDR3 bases are TGTGCCAGCAGGGAAGGACAAATCTACGAGCAGTACTTC. It translates to CASREGQIYEQYF.